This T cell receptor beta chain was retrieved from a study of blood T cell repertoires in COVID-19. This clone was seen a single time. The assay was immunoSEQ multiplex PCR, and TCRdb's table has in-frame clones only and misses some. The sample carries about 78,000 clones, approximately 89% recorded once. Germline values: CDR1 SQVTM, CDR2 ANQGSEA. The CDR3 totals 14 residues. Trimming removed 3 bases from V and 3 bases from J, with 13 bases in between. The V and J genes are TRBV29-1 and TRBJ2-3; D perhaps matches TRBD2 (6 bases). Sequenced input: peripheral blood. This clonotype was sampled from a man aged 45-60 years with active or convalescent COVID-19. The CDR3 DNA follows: TGCAGCGTTGATCGACTGGAGGGGACAGATACGCAGTATTTT. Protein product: CSVDRLEGTDTQYF.